This entry features one T cell receptor (beta chain) sequence. The data were taken from a study of blood T cell repertoires in COVID-19. In the original processing: Reference gene primer amplification gave nucleated cell count estimates. Method: immunoSEQ multiplex PCR; TCRdb's copy keeps in-frame clones and lacks some. V, J and clone size are taken as reported in that table, and D and trimming were inferred from the DNA itself. In the table there are around 300,000 clones, about 90% of which are singletons. Individuals drawn from about 26 US areas were roughly 18 to 89 years old. Donors were grouped by their self-reported clinical history. This receptor was obtained from a man aged 30-40 years who had recovered from COVID-19. The specimen sequenced was PBMCs or T cells enriched from blood (not recorded which).

As DNA, the CDR3 is TGTGCCAGCAGCCAAGGGGTAGCGGGGGGGTCAGATACGCAGTATTTT. Protein sequence: CASSQGVAGGSDTQYF. The V call is TRBV3-1 (or the pseudogene TRBV3-2), the J call TRBJ2-3; 11 bases map to TRBD2. J gave up 4 bases and V 1 base, and 4 bases lay outside the gene matches. The CDR3 loop spans 16 amino acids. Looked up from germline, CDR1 is LGHDT and CDR2 is YNNKEL (reference sequence).